The 16 T cell receptor beta chains listed next were all sequenced from one sample in a study of cytomegalovirus exposure and HLA in healthy donors. Vbeta (60) and Jbeta (13) primers were used in the PCR. Measured with immunoSEQ multiplex PCR; TCRdb has only the in-frame clones, and not every one. This table has some 150,000 clones, under 80% appearing once. The source material was PBMCs. These TCRs come from a middle-aged man in good health and CMV-seronegative.

The chain uses TRBV7-2 and TRBJ1-3, with 9 bases lining up with TRBD1. The V gene's germline CDR1 is SGHTA and CDR2 FQGNSA. V lost 5 bases to trimming and J lost 4 bases; unmatched junction nucleotides: 6. CDR3 length: 15 amino acids. The CDR3 region is CASSRTGGDGNTIYF. The CDR3 DNA follows: TGTGCCAGCAGCAGAACAGGGGGCGACGGAAACACCATATATTTT.

The V gene is TRBV18, the J gene TRBJ2-1, with 9 positions matching TRBD2. The germline V gene encodes CDR1 KGHSH and CDR2 LQKENI. J lost 2 bases, V lost 6 bases, and 2 bases had no gene match. This CDR3 is 14 amino acids long. As DNA, the CDR3 is TGTGCCAGCTCGCTAGCGGGGACCTACAATGAGCAGTTCTTC. It specifies CASSLAGTYNEQFF.

The genes are TRBV7-2 and TRBJ2-3; 7 nucleotides match TRBD2. The CDR3 consists of 15 residues. Germline CDR1 is SGHTA and CDR2 is FQGNSA. V was pared by 0 bases and J by 1 base, with 1 base of the junction left unmatched. The CDR3 spells CASSLARGGTDTQYF. The DNA for the CDR3 is TGTGCCAGCAGCTTAGCCCGGGGGGGCACAGATACGCAGTATTTT.

The gene calls are TRBV5-1 and TRBJ1-2; D unresolved. V lost 0 bases and J lost 5, with 14 bases in between. The CDR3 consists of 15 residues. Germline CDR1 reads SGHRS; CDR2 reads YFSETQ. In DNA, the CDR3 is TGCGCCAGCAGCTTGGAGGTGGGTAGCATATATGGCTACACCTTC. Translated, it gives CASSLEVGSIYGYTF. The full variable domain, its missing parts supplied by reference TRBV5-1 and TRBJ1-2, is KAGVTQTPRYLIKTRGQQVTLSCSPISGHRSVSWYQQTPGQGLQFLFEYFSETQRNKGNFPGRFSGRQFSNSRSEMNVSTLELGDSALYLCASSLEVGSIYGYTFGSGTRLTVV.

The V gene is TRBV5-1, the J gene TRBJ2-1; 7 bases line up with TRBD1. Trimming at V came to 6 bases and at J to 1 base, leaving 4 bases not matched to a gene. The germline V gene has CDR1 SGHRS and CDR2 YFSETQ. The CDR3 covers 14 residues. The CDR3 nucleotides are TGCGCCAGCACGAGGGGGCAATCCTACAATGAGCAGTTCTTC. This codes for CASTRGQSYNEQFF.

This clone was counted a few times. The chain joins TRBV9 to TRBJ1-2; a possible D gene is TRBD1 (6 bases). Germline values: CDR1 SGDLS, CDR2 YYNGEE. V lost 0 bases and J 4 bases, leaving 13 bases between the germline ends. The CDR3 runs 15 residues. CDR3 protein: CASSVDRQAFYGYTF. CDR3 nucleotide sequence: TGTGCCAGCAGCGTAGACAGACAGGCCTTCTATGGCTACACCTTC.

This clone was picked up a small number of times. The genes are TRBV6-5 and TRBJ2-5; possibly TRBD2 for D (6 bases). V lost 2 bases, J lost 1 base, and 8 bases lay in between. The CDR3 covers 14 residues. Germline V lookup: CDR1 MNHEY, CDR2 SVGAGI. CDR3 nucleotides: TGTGCCAGCAGTTACGGAGGGCTCCAAGAGACCCAGTACTTC. This codes for CASSYGGLQETQYF.

CDR3 nucleotides: TGTGCCAGCAGTTACATGGACAGTGAAGCTTTCTTT. This encodes CASSYMDSEAFF. This rearrangement joins TRBV6-6 to TRBJ1-1; a weak D match, TRBD1 (6 bases). V was trimmed by 2 bases and J by 7 bases, leaving 8 bases between them. CDR1 is MNHNY, CDR2 SVGAGI, per germline (reference sequence). There are 12 residues in the CDR3.

This chain uses TRBV4-2 with TRBJ2-3, with 11 bases fitting TRBD2. The CDR3 consists of 16 residues. Per the germline V gene, CDR1 is LGHNA and CDR2 is YNFKEQ. J lost 1 base, V lost 3 bases, and 3 bases had no gene match. The CDR3 reads CASSHSLAGGTDTQYF. The CDR3 bases are TGTGCCAGCAGCCATTCACTAGCGGGGGGCACAGATACGCAGTATTTT.

This clone was observed a handful of times. The CDR3 is CASSQLPGLSYEQYF. CDR3 coding DNA: TGTGCCAGCAGCCAACTGCCAGGACTCTCCTACGAGCAGTACTTC. The chain joins TRBV14 to TRBJ2-7; D perhaps matches TRBD2 (5 bases). Germline assignment: CDR1 SGHDN and CDR2 FVKESK. Trimming left V 2 bases short and J 0 bases short, with 11 bases between. This CDR3 is built from 15 residues.

The chain carries TRBV4-1 and TRBJ2-5, with 8 bases identical to TRBD2. Germline V gives CDR1 MGHRA, CDR2 YSYEKL. This CDR3 contains 15 residues. J lost 4 bases, V lost 0 bases, and 4 bases had no gene match. The CDR3 spells CASSQEFAGGETQYF. The CDR3 nucleotides are TGCGCCAGCAGCCAAGAGTTTGCGGGAGGAGAGACCCAGTACTTC.

The chain has TRBV15 and TRBJ2-5; TRBD1 might be the D (6 bases). V lost 4 bases to trimming and J lost 2 bases, with 14 bases between them. The CDR3 has 15 amino acids. Germline CDR1 LNHNV, CDR2 YYDKDF (reference sequence). Here the CDR3 reads CATSTGDLRQETQYF. For the CDR3, the DNA is TGTGCCACCAGCACAGGGGATTTGCGGCAAGAGACCCAGTACTTC.

With respect to this clone: Other nucleotide sequences in the sample specify the same CDR3. The chain combines TRBV18 with TRBJ1-2, with TRBD1 matching 10 bases. V gave up 3 bases and J gave up 3 bases; unmatched junction bases: 1. This CDR3 is 14 amino acids long. The germline gives CDR1 KGHSH, CDR2 LQKENI. DNA for the CDR3: TGTGCCAGCTCACCGGGGACAGGGGACTATGGCTACACCTTC. This codes for CASSPGTGDYGYTF.

The chain uses TRBV5-6 and TRBJ2-5; 8 bases fit TRBD2. CDR1 SGHDT and CDR2 YYEEEE come from the germline V gene. CDR3 length: 15 amino acids. With 0 bases clipped from V and 5 bases from J, the junction kept 6 bases outside the gene matches. The CDR3 nucleotides are TGTGCCAGCAGCTTGGCGGGAGGGCCGTATGAGACCCAGTACTTC. Its protein is CASSLAGGPYETQYF. Full variable domain (missing parts from reference TRBV5-6 and TRBJ2-5): DAGVTQSPTHLIKTRGQQVTLRCSPKSGHDTVSWYQQALGQGPQFIFQYYEEEERQRGNFPDRFSGHQFPNYSSELNVNALLLGDSALYLCASSLAGGPYETQYFGPGTRLLVL.

This chain joins TRBV4-1 and TRBJ2-5, with TRBD1 matching 9 bases. V trimming: 5 bases; J trimming: 4 bases; junction bases outside the gene matches: 8. The CDR3 consists of 15 residues. Germline V CDR1 and CDR2: MGHRA, YSYEKL. CDR3 sequence (DNA): TGCGCCAGCAGCGACCGGGACAGGGAGACAGAGACCCAGTACTTC. It codes for CASSDRDRETETQYF.

The chain carries TRBV2 and TRBJ1-4; D ambiguous. The CDR3 is made up of 12 amino acids. V lost 7 bases, J lost 7 bases, and 10 bases lay in between. CDR1 SNHLY and CDR2 FYNNEI come from the germline V gene. CDR3 DNA: TGTGCCAGCATGTGGGGAGTTGAAAAACTGTTTTTT. Translated, it gives CASMWGVEKLFF.